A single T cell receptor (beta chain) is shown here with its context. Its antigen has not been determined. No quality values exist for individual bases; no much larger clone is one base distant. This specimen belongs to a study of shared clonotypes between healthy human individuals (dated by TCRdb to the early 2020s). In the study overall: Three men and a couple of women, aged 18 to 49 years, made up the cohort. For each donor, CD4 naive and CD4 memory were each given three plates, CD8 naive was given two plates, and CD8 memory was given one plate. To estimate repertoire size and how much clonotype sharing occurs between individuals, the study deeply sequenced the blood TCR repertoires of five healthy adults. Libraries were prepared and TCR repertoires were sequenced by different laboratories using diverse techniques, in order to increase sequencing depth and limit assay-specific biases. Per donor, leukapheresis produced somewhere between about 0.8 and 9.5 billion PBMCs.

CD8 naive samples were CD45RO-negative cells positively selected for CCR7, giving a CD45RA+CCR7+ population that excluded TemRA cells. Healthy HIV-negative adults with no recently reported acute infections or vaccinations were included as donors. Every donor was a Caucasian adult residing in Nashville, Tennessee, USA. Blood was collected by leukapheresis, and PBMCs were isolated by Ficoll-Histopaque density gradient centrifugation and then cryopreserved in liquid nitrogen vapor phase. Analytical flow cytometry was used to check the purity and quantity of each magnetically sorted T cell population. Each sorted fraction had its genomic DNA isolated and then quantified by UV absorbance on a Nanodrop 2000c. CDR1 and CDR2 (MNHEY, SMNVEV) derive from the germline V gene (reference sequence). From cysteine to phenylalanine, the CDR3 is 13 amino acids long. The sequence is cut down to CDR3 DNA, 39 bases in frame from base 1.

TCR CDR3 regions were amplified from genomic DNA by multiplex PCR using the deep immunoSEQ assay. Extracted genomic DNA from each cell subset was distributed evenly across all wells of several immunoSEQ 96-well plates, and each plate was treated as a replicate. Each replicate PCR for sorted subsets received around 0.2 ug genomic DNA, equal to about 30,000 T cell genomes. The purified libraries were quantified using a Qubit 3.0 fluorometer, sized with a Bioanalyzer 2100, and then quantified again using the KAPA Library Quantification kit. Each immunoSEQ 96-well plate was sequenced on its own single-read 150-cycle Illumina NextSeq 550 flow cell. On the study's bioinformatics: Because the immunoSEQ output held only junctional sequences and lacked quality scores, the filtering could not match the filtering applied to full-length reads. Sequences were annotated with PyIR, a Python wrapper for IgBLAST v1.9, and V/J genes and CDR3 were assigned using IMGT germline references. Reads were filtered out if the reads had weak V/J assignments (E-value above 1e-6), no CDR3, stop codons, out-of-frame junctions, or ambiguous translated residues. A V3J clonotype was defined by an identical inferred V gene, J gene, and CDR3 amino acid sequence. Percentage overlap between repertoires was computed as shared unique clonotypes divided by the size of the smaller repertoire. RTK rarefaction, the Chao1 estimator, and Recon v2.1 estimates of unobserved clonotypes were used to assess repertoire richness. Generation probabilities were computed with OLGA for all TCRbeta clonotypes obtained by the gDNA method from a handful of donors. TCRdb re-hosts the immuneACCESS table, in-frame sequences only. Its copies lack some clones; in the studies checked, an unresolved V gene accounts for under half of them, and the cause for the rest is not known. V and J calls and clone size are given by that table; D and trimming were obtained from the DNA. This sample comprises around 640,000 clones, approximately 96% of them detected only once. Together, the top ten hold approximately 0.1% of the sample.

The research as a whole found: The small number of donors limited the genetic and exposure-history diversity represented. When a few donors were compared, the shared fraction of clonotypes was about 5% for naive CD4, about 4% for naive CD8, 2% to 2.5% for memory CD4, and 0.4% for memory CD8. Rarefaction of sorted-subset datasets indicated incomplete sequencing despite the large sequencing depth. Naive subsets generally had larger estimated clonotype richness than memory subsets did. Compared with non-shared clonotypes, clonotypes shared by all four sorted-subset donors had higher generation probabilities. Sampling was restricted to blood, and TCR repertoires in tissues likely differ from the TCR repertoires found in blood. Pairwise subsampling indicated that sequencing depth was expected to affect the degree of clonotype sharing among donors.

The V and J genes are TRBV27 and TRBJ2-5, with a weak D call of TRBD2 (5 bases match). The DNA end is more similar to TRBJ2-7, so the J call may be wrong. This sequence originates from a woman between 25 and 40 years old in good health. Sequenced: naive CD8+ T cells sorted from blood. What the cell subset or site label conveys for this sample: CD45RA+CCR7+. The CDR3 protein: CASSPTGNYEQYF. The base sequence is TGTGCCAGCAGTCCCACGGGAAACTACGAGCAGTACTTC.